The next 14 T cell receptor beta chains were all read from a single sample in a study of stem cell transplantation in POMP-related autoinflammatory disease. TCRdb keeps only in-frame clones here, not all; method: immunoSEQ multiplex PCR. The data contain about 8,900 clones, approximately 91% of them singletons. Study observations and caveats: Patients with PRAID showed a restricted number of unique TRB V-J gene pairings. Across all analyzed T-cell subsets, patients with PRAID tended toward reduced diversity and increased clonality.

No antigens are known for them. Sequenced material: CD8+ T cells from PBMCs, taken before stem cell transplantation. These receptor sequences come from a human donor with POMP-related autoinflammation and immune dysregulation (PRAID).

The chain carries TRBV29-1 and TRBJ1-2; no clear D gene. V dropped 4 bases and J dropped 4 bases, with 13 bases sitting between them. The CDR3 has 13 amino acids. Germline V CDR1 and CDR2: SQVTM, ANQGSEA. The CDR3 sequence is CSVGEGTSYGYTF. The CDR3 DNA is TGCAGCGTTGGGGAGGGAACTAGCTATGGCTACACCTTC.

The rearrangement joins TRBV5-1 to TRBJ2-1; 15 positions match TRBD2. Per germline, CDR1 SGHRS and CDR2 YFSETQ. Unmatched junction bases numbered 12, after V lost 5 bases and J lost 6 bases. The CDR3 runs 18 residues. The CDR3 coding sequence is TGCGCCAGCAGATCCGGGACTAGCGGGGGGCATTTGAGCAATGAGCAGTTCTTC. It is translated as CASRSGTSGGHLSNEQFF.

The chain links TRBV13 to TRBJ2-1; the D gene is possibly TRBD2 (5 bases). V lost 0 bases and J lost 6, with 12 bases in between. Germline assignment: CDR1 PRHDT and CDR2 FYEKMQ (reference sequence). This CDR3 comprises 15 residues. CDR3 in amino acids: CASSLGAEAGNEQFF. The CDR3 DNA reads as TGTGCCAGCAGCTTAGGAGCGGAAGCAGGCAATGAGCAGTTCTTC.

This clone has just a few counts. The chain has TRBV4-1 and TRBJ2-7; tentatively, D is TRBD1 or TRBD2 (5 bases each). V was shortened by 2 bases and J by 5 bases, with 10 bases between the two germline ends. Germline assignment: CDR1 MGHRA and CDR2 YSYEKL. The CDR3 runs 13 residues. CDR3 residues: CASSQFMGDEQYF. The CDR3 DNA follows: TGCGCCAGCAGCCAATTTATGGGGGACGAGCAGTACTTC.

The chain uses TRBV7-8 and TRBJ2-3; 12 bases line up with TRBD2. V gave up 4 bases and J gave up 3 bases; unmatched junction bases: 8. CDR3 length equals 17 residues. Germline V gives CDR1 SGHVS, CDR2 FQNEAQ. CDR3 DNA: TGTGCCAGCAGCTCACTAGCGGGAGGCGGGTGGACAGATACGCAGTATTTT. Translation: CASSSLAGGGWTDTQYF.

This clone was seen only once. The chain recombines TRBV4-2 with TRBJ2-7; the match to TRBD2 covers 9 bases. This CDR3 comprises 15 residues. Germline V gene sequence: CDR1 LGHNA, CDR2 YNFKEQ. V shed 0 bases, J shed 6 bases, and the junction held 6 bases outside the gene matches. In nucleotides, the CDR3 is TGTGCCAGCAGCCAAGATCCGGGACTAGCAAGCGAGCAGTACTTC. Translating it yields CASSQDPGLASEQYF.

V is TRBV6-6 and J is TRBJ2-4; 9 nucleotides align to TRBD1. The junction had 5 bases not matched to a gene; V was cut back by 4 bases and J by 4 bases. Germline CDR1 reads MNHNY; CDR2 reads SVGAGI (reference sequence). CDR3 length: 15 amino acids. CDR3 DNA sequence: TGTGCCAGCAGTTTTTCAGGGACAGGGAAAAACATTCAGTACTTC. Its translation: CASSFSGTGKNIQYF.

CDR3 residues: CAWSDQDEQYF. As DNA, the CDR3 is TGTGCCTGGAGTGATCAAGACGAGCAGTACTTC. The rearrangement links TRBV30 to TRBJ2-7; no reliable D call. V was shortened by 1 base and J by 5 bases, with 6 bases between the two germline ends. CDR3 length: 11 amino acids. Per the germline V gene, CDR1 is GTSNPN and CDR2 is SVGIG (reference sequence).

Only one count was recorded for this clone. This rearrangement joins TRBV11-2 to TRBJ2-7; tentatively, D is TRBD1 (5 bases). Germline V gene lookup returns CDR1 SGHAT and CDR2 FQNNGV. CDR3 length: 14 amino acids. Between the trimmed V and J ends, which lost 1 base and 1 base, there was a span of 8 bases. As DNA, the CDR3 is TGTGCCAGCAGCTTAGCGGCAGGGTCCTACGAGCAGTACTTC. It encodes CASSLAAGSYEQYF.

The chain recombines TRBV6-5 with TRBJ2-3, with TRBD2 as a possible D gene (6 bases). Germline V lookup: CDR1 MNHEY, CDR2 SVGAGI. The CDR3 sequence is 14 residues long. The V end was cut by 6 bases, the J end by 5 bases, with 15 bases between. The CDR3 region is CASRDYPGGDTQYF. In DNA, the CDR3 is TGTGCCAGCAGGGACTACCCCGGGGGAGATACGCAGTATTTT.

The chain recombines TRBV29-1 with TRBJ2-5; 9 nucleotides align to TRBD1. Germline V gives CDR1 SQVTM, CDR2 ANQGSEA. The length of the CDR3 is 12 residues. V was clipped by 7 bases and J by 2 bases; unmatched bases: 2. The CDR3 region has the DNA TGCAGCGGGGACAGGGTTCAAGAGACCCAGTACTTC. Its protein product is CSGDRVQETQYF. The variable domain in full, completed from reference TRBV29-1 and TRBJ2-5, reads SAVISQKPSRDICQRGTSLTIQCQVDSQVTMMFWYRQQPGQSLTLIATANQGSEATYESGFVIDKFPISRPNLTFSTLTVSNMSPEDSSIYLCSGDRVQETQYFGPGTRLLVL.

This chain joins TRBV14 and TRBJ2-5, with D perhaps TRBD2 (6 bases). Between the trimmed V and J ends, which lost 0 bases and 0 bases, there was a span of 14 bases. Germline V gives CDR1 SGHDN, CDR2 FVKESK. The CDR3 is 17 residues long. As DNA, the CDR3 is TGTGCCAGCAGCCAAGATAAGACGGGAGTCAACCAAGAGACCCAGTACTTC. Translating it yields CASSQDKTGVNQETQYF.

The rearrangement uses TRBV6-5 and TRBJ2-5; D is possibly TRBD1 (5 bases). Germline V gene data show CDR1 as MNHEY and CDR2 as SVGAGI. The CDR3 extends over 13 amino acids. Trimming pared 8 bases from V and 5 bases from J, leaving 15 bases between. The CDR3 nucleotides read TGTGCCAGCTCCTGGGGCCGTCTGGAGACCCAGTACTTC. It translates to CASSWGRLETQYF.

This rearrangement joins TRBV13 to TRBJ1-2; D possibly corresponds to TRBD1 (6 bases). CDR1 and CDR2 from the germline V gene are PRHDT and FYEKMQ (reference sequence). The V end lost 5 bases, the J end lost 0 bases, and 13 bases lay between the germline ends. This CDR3 is built from 15 residues. For the CDR3, the DNA is TGTGCCAGCAGCGAAGGCCCAGGGGCTAACTATGGCTACACCTTC. It codes for CASSEGPGANYGYTF.